The clone carrying this T cell receptor beta chain was seen only once. Antigen specificity is unknown. This sample is drawn from a study of CD8+ T cells in alopecia areata. Study observations and caveats: Patients showed less clear TCR sequence sharing than mice, possibly partly because of HLA diversity. Lesional scalp exceeded normal scalp in clonality, especially in alopecia totalis/universalis.

V gave up 3 bases and J gave up 2 bases; unmatched junction bases: 16. The CDR3 is 18 amino acids. Germline-derived CDR1 and CDR2 are SQVTM and ANQGSEA. It was cDNA, reverse transcribed from extracted RNA, that served as the sequencing template. Assay: immunoSEQ multiplex PCR; the TCRdb copy retains only in-frame clones and omits some. This repertoire shows roughly 250,000 clones, about two thirds found once; its top ten account for around 1.2%. Sample: CD4+ T cells sorted from blood, taken at week 0. The sequence was collected from a human donor with alopecia areata. The rearrangement links TRBV29-1 to TRBJ2-1; the match to TRBD2 covers 7 bases. The CDR3 DNA is TGCAGCGTTGATCCCGACCTCGGGGGGACGGGTACCTACAATGAGCAGTTCTTC. Protein: CSVDPDLGGTGTYNEQFF.